This T cell receptor (beta chain) was found in a study of T cell responses to AZD1222 COVID-19 vaccine. Sequenced by immunoSEQ multiplex PCR; TCRdb stores in-frame clones only, minus some. The sample lists around 99,000 clones; about 92% were seen once. V shed 3 bases and J shed 0 bases, with 12 bases lying between them. The CDR3 is made up of 15 amino acids. Germline CDR1 and CDR2: KGHSH and LQKENI. This receptor was identified in an adult who received the AZD1222 COVID-19 vaccine. This chain links TRBV18 with TRBJ2-7, with D maybe TRBD1 (5 bases). The sample was peripheral blood, taken 28 days after the second AZD1222 dose. The CDR3 DNA follows: TGTGCCAGCTCACCGATCGACAGATTCTCCTACGAGCAGTACTTC. It encodes CASSPIDRFSYEQYF.